A single sample gave rise to the 24 T cell receptor beta chains below, sequenced in a study of response to subunit inactivated influenza vaccine. One entry per CDR3 protein, called by TCRdb with MiXCR from the RT-PCR reads. The sample includes a few hundred thousand distinct CDR3 sequences, approximately 15% seen only once; the top ten take 11%. Sequencing used PBMCs from blood, obtained roughly 13 days after vaccination. Receptors originate from a man in his fifties or sixties who received an inactivated influenza vaccine.

This clonotype was detected only a few times. V gene TRBV29-1 combines with J gene TRBJ2-2; TRBD1 is a possible D gene (7 bases). The V and J ends lost 7 bases and 1 base respectively, with 19 bases between them. The CDR3 loop spans 16 amino acids. The germline CDR1 and CDR2 sequences are SQVTM and ANQGSEA. CDR3 loop: CSAIPRDRGNTGELFF. The CDR3 nucleotides read TGCAGCGCCATACCGCGGGACAGAGGGAACACCGGGGAGCTGTTTTTT.

This clonotype was found a few times. The rearrangement uses TRBV5-1 and TRBJ1-1, with D hard to call. Looked up from germline, CDR1 is SGHRS and CDR2 is YFSETQ. With 0 bases removed from V and 6 bases from J, the gap between germline ends came to 12 bases. This CDR3 has 14 residues. The CDR3, as DNA: TGCGCCAGCAGCTTGGCCCTTTCAGGCCCTGAAGCTTTCTTT. This gives the protein CASSLALSGPEAFF.

The V call is TRBV5-1, the J call TRBJ2-5, with 15 positions matching TRBD2. V lost 7 bases, J lost 1 base, and 5 bases stayed unmatched. CDR3 length: 16 amino acids. Germline V lookup: CDR1 SGHRS, CDR2 YFSETQ. The CDR3 region has the DNA TGCGCCAGCGCGGGACTAGCGGGAGGAACCCAAGAGACCCAGTACTTC. This codes for CASAGLAGGTQETQYF.

The chain has TRBV7-8 and TRBJ2-2; TRBD2 matches at 12 bases. V lost 2 bases to trimming and J lost 0 bases; unmatched junction nucleotides: 7. CDR1 and CDR2 from the germline V gene are SGHVS and FQNEAQ. The CDR3 spans 19 residues. Here the CDR3 reads CASSLRPLAGGTNTGELFF. The DNA of the CDR3 is TGTGCCAGCAGCTTACGCCCGCTAGCGGGAGGGACGAACACCGGGGAGCTGTTTTTT.

This clonotype was seen a few times. J is TRBJ1-5 and V is TRBV4-3; possible D gene TRBD1, 6 bases. V gave up 8 bases and J gave up 6 bases, with 14 bases separating them. Germline V gene sequence: CDR1 LGHNA, CDR2 YSLEER. CDR3 length: 13 amino acids. CDR3 sequence: CASLGGPIQPQHF. Written as DNA, the CDR3 is TGCGCCAGCCTTGGGGGCCCCATTCAGCCCCAGCATTTT.

This clonotype was detected only a few times. The chain carries TRBV7-2 and TRBJ2-1, with 13 positions matching TRBD2. V dropped 5 bases and J dropped 11; count of bases not matched to a gene: 6. Germline CDR1 SGHTA, CDR2 FQGNSA. This CDR3 spans 14 amino acids. CDR3 sequence: CASSPGLAGEKQFF. CDR3 bases: TGTGCCAGCAGCCCAGGACTAGCGGGGGAAAAGCAGTTCTTC. Complete variable domain (other parts from reference TRBV7-2 and TRBJ2-1): GAGVSQSPSNKVTEKGKDVELRCDPISGHTALYWYRQSLGQGLEFLIYFQGNSAPDKSGLPSDRFSAERTGGSVSTLTIQRTQQEDSAVYLCASSPGLAGEKQFFGPGTRLTVL.

This clonotype was found a few times. This sequence joins TRBV4-2 and TRBJ2-5; either TRBD1 or TRBD2 may supply D (5 bases each). CDR3 length: 14 residues. With 2 bases removed from V and 1 base from J, the gap between germline ends came to 8 bases. The germline V gene encodes CDR1 LGHNA and CDR2 YNFKEQ. CDR3 DNA sequence: TGTGCCAGCAGCCAACGGGGCCTCCAAGAGACCCAGTACTTC. It codes for CASSQRGLQETQYF.

J is TRBJ1-5 and V is TRBV28; D not certain. Deletions cut 1 base from V and 4 bases from J, with 11 bases between. CDR1 MDHEN and CDR2 SYDVKM come from the germline V gene. The CDR3 runs to 15 residues. The CDR3 here is CASSLSVFGNQPQHF. CDR3 in DNA: TGTGCCAGCAGTTTATCGGTGTTTGGGAATCAGCCCCAGCATTTT. The whole variable domain, filled in from reference TRBV28 and TRBJ1-5, reads DVKVTQSSRYLVKRTGEKVFLECVQDMDHENMFWYRQDPGLGLRLIYFSYDVKMKEKGDIPEGYSVSREKKERFSLILESASTNQTSMYLCASSLSVFGNQPQHFGDGTRLSIL.

The chain uses TRBV30 and TRBJ2-3, with D tentatively TRBD1 (6 bases). Germline V CDR1 and CDR2: GTSNPN, SVGIG (reference sequence). The CDR3 spans 15 residues. V lost 4 bases to trimming and J lost 2 bases, with 16 bases between them. The CDR3: CAWTQLGAPTDTQYF. Here the CDR3 DNA reads TGTGCCTGGACTCAGTTGGGGGCCCCCACAGATACGCAGTATTTT.

V gene TRBV7-8 combines with J gene TRBJ2-2, with D unresolved. V lost 4 bases and J 9 bases, leaving 9 bases between the germline ends. Germline loops: CDR1 SGHVS, CDR2 FQNEAQ. This CDR3 region has 12 residues. The CDR3 here is CASSSFPRELFF. In DNA form, the CDR3 reads TGTGCCAGCAGCTCCTTCCCCCGGGAGCTGTTTTTT.

This clonotype has a count of ten or more. V and J are TRBV12-3 or TRBV12-4 and TRBJ2-1, with D uncertain. The CDR3 runs to 13 residues. V was pared by 3 bases and J by 5 bases, with 8 bases between. The CDR3 DNA is TGTGCCAGCAGTTTTAGTGGGAACAATGAGCAGTTCTTC. This gives the protein CASSFSGNNEQFF.

This clonotype was counted a few times. The chain joins TRBV7-2 to TRBJ2-4; 8 nucleotides align to TRBD2. After removal of 5 bases from V and 6 bases from J, the junction contained 9 bases not matched to a gene. Germline V CDR1 and CDR2: SGHTA, FQGNSA. The CDR3 runs to 15 residues. The CDR3 here is CASSPGLAGGNIQYF. The CDR3 DNA is TGTGCCAGCAGCCCCGGCCTAGCGGGTGGAAACATTCAGTACTTC.

This clonotype was seen a few times. This sequence joins TRBV6-2 or TRBV6-3 and TRBJ1-2; D unresolved. V dropped 6 bases and J dropped 4 bases, with 9 bases sitting between them. Germline V gene sequence: CDR1 MNHEY, CDR2 SVGEGT. This CDR3 contains 12 residues. As DNA, the CDR3 is TGTGCCAGCAGGCCAACCCGCTATGGCTACACCTTC. This codes for CASRPTRYGYTF.

V usage is TRBV10-3 and J usage is TRBJ2-7; the match to TRBD1 covers 12 bases. The junction had 7 bases not matched to a gene; V was cut back by 2 bases and J by 5 bases. Per the germline V gene, CDR1 is ENHRY and CDR2 is SYGVKD. The CDR3 has 16 residues. The CDR3 nucleotides are TGTGCCATCAGTGAGCGCACCGGGACAGGGGGCCACGAGCAGTACTTC. This sequence encodes CAISERTGTGGHEQYF.

The chain couples TRBV6-2 or TRBV6-3 to TRBJ2-6; the D is unclear. This CDR3 spans 16 amino acids. The V gene's germline CDR1 is MNHEY and CDR2 SVGEGT. The V and J ends lost 2 bases and 0 bases respectively, with 8 bases between them. CDR3 in amino acids: CASSYDAYSGANVLTF. The CDR3 nucleotides read TGTGCCAGCAGTTACGACGCCTACTCTGGGGCCAACGTCCTGACTTTC.

The chain couples TRBV6-2 or TRBV6-3 to TRBJ2-1; maybe TRBD1 (5 bases). The CDR3 consists of 16 residues. The V gene lost 6 bases and the J gene lost 0 bases, with 15 bases spanning the gap. Per germline, CDR1 MNHEY and CDR2 SVGEGT. CDR3 region: CASSSDSFTSYNEQFF. For the CDR3, the DNA is TGTGCCAGCAGCAGTGACAGTTTCACCTCCTACAATGAGCAGTTCTTC.

This clonotype has just a few counts. The chain joins TRBV14 to TRBJ1-5, with D possibly TRBD1 on 6 matching bases. The germline V gene has CDR1 SGHDN and CDR2 FVKESK. Trimming left V 2 bases short and J 7 bases short, with 9 bases between. CDR3 length: 13 amino acids. CDR3 in DNA: TGTGCCAGCAGCCAAAGGGGGGGGCAGCCCCAGCATTTT. It codes for CASSQRGGQPQHF. The full variable domain, in which reference TRBV14 and TRBJ1-5 provide the parts outside the CDR3, is EAGVTQFPSHSVIEKGQTVTLRCDPISGHDNLYWYRRVMGKEIKFLLHFVKESKQDESGMPNNRFLAERTGGTYSTLKVQPAELEDSGVYFCASSQRGGQPQHFGDGTRLSIL.

CDR3 in amino acids: CASTTSRLGSYEQYF. DNA for the CDR3: TGTGCCAGCACCACCTCACGACTGGGGTCCTACGAGCAGTACTTC. This chain uses TRBV2 with TRBJ2-7; D call uncertain. This CDR3 is 15 amino acids long. Germline values: CDR1 SNHLY, CDR2 FYNNEI. V was shortened by 7 bases and J by 1 base, with 17 bases between the two germline ends.

The table lists this clonotype with a few counts. V and J are TRBV27 and TRBJ2-1; D is perhaps TRBD1 or TRBD2 (6 bases each). The length of the CDR3 is 17 residues. Germline CDR1 MNHEY, CDR2 SMNVEV (reference sequence). V lost 5 bases and J lost 4, with 21 bases in between. DNA of the CDR3: TGTGCCAGCAGTCAAGGGGGTGGGGACTGGGAATACAATGAGCAGTTCTTC. Amino acid sequence: CASSQGGGDWEYNEQFF.

V is TRBV20-1 and J is TRBJ2-1, with 9 bases aligning to TRBD2. V lost 5 bases, J lost 3 bases, and 5 bases stayed unmatched. CDR1 is DFQATT and CDR2 is SNEGSKA in the germline V gene (reference sequence). The CDR3 is 14 residues long. The CDR3 DNA follows: TGCAGTGCTTGGACTAGCGCTAACTACAATGAGCAGTTCTTC. As protein: CSAWTSANYNEQFF.

This clonotype has only a few counts. The J gene is TRBJ2-6, the V gene TRBV3-1; D is ambiguous. CDR1 and CDR2 (germline): LGHDT, YNNKEL (reference sequence). V was pared by 1 base and J by 11 bases, with 12 bases between. The CDR3 extends over 14 amino acids. CDR3 sequence reads: CASSQVGRRHVLTF. The CDR3 DNA reads as TGTGCCAGCAGCCAAGTGGGCAGGCGGCACGTCCTGACTTTC.

This clonotype was recorded many times. The chain combines TRBV19 with TRBJ2-6; weak D call: TRBD1 (5 bases). The CDR3 is made up of 21 amino acids. Trimming left V 2 bases short and J 2 bases short, with 25 bases between. CDR1 LNHDA and CDR2 SQIVND come from the germline V gene (reference sequence). The CDR3, as DNA: TGTGCCAGTAGTATAATGTGGGGCGGCCCAAGCGCTCTGGCTGGGGCCAACGTCCTGACTTTC. It codes for CASSIMWGGPSALAGANVLTF.

This clonotype was counted at least ten times. The rearrangement uses TRBV2 and TRBJ1-3; maybe TRBD1 (6 bases). The V gene's germline CDR1 is SNHLY and CDR2 FYNNEI. Trimming shortened V by 6 bases and J by 0 bases, and 12 bases separated the two germline ends. The CDR3 extends over 15 amino acids. The DNA of the CDR3 is TGTGCCAGCAGCGACAGGATCTTCTCTGGAAACACCATATATTTT. This sequence encodes CASSDRIFSGNTIYF.

This clonotype was seen only a few times. The chain links TRBV29-1 to TRBJ2-7; a weak D match, TRBD2 (6 bases). Trimming left V 4 bases short and J 5 bases short, with 12 bases between. This CDR3 comprises 12 residues. The germline V gene encodes CDR1 SQVTM and CDR2 ANQGSEA. CDR3 residues: CSVGRESHEQYF. The CDR3 nucleotides read TGCAGCGTTGGGCGGGAATCCCACGAGCAGTACTTC.